A selection of T cell receptor beta chains follows, all from one sample in a study of CD8 T cells in Susac syndrome. TCRdb called the immunoSEQ multiplex PCR reads again in MiXCR, with one record for every CDR3 protein. Here the sample spans 71,000 or so distinct CDR3 sequences, 93% being singletons. Sequenced material: CD4+ T cells from PBMCs. All receptors come from a human donor with Susac syndrome. CDR3s leave out the opening cysteine and the closing phenylalanine or tryptophan. Fields, in order: CDR3 protein, V gene, clone size, J gene. For some rows the clone size is stated as once, few or many, or as a class when expanded; others skip it.

ASSVDRANTGELF TRBV9 - TRBJ2-2
ASSRFRDSGANVLT TRBV3-1 - TRBJ2-6
ASKSHMNTEAF TRBV6-5 - TRBJ1-1
ASSPRQAHYEQY TRBV7-9 - TRBJ2-7
ATSPPGGPDQPQH TRBV24-1 - TRBJ1-5
ASSQGADYSNQPQH TRBV4-2 - TRBJ1-5
ASSPSKGNQPQH TRBV18 - TRBJ1-5
ASILTGTGETQY TRBV5-5 - TRBJ2-5
ASTNRRANEKLF TRBV19 - TRBJ1-4
ASSPGRRTEAF TRBV3-1 few TRBJ1-1
ASRTGGGSPLH TRBV5-4 few TRBJ1-6
ASSPRQGQDTQY TRBV7-2 - TRBJ2-3
ASSSTGVAGYT TRBV5-4 - TRBJ1-2
ASTRWPEAF TRBV6-1 - TRBJ1-1
SARDSGGSGPYLRTGELF TRBV20-1 - TRBJ2-2
ASSTSGANVLT TRBV7-9 - TRBJ2-6
ASSQEGYGYT TRBV4-1 - TRBJ1-2
ASSLQAISSYNEQF TRBV5-1 - TRBJ2-1
ASSGGQNYEQY TRBV18 - TRBJ2-7
ASTYRGLNTEAF TRBV28 once TRBJ1-1
ASSQARGGPIYNEQF TRBV3-1 - TRBJ2-1
ASSPSQGQGRTQY TRBV7-7 - TRBJ2-5
ASSRPGQYEQY TRBV4-2 - TRBJ2-7
SATPPREETQY TRBV20-1 - TRBJ2-5
SGKADPTDTQY TRBV29-1 - TRBJ2-3
ASSGPGVAEAF TRBV5-4 - TRBJ1-1
ASEGTGGLMGQF TRBV6-1 - TRBJ2-1
SADRTNYGYT TRBV20-1 - TRBJ1-2
ASGGTGPTDTQY TRBV12-5 - TRBJ2-3
ASSFQGGAYNEQF TRBV28 - TRBJ2-1
ASSVNRGLGEKLF TRBV7-6 - TRBJ1-4
ASGREGPANYGYT TRBV6-5 - TRBJ1-2
ASSYLDRVGGYT TRBV6-5 - TRBJ1-2
SALRAGLSYNEQF TRBV20-1 - TRBJ2-1
ASSPDPSYGYT TRBV19 - TRBJ1-2
ASSLTGQLSTDTQY TRBV7-3 - TRBJ2-3
ASSWGMREKLF TRBV12-3/TRBV12-4 - TRBJ1-4
ASSANREETQY TRBV19 - TRBJ2-5
ASSHGTTYNSPLH TRBV7-9 - TRBJ1-6
ASSLRGREVKNIQY TRBV7-2 - TRBJ2-4
ASRNGEESPLH TRBV27 - TRBJ1-6
ASSGGRGTGELF TRBV9 - TRBJ2-2